The text below deals with one TCR beta chain. Original data processing: Reference gene primer amplification gave nucleated cell count estimates. TCRdb's table, derived via immunoSEQ multiplex PCR, lists solely in-frame clones and lacks some. V and J calls plus clone size are reproduced from that table; the DNA served to infer D and trimming. Among 60,000 to 75,000 clones listed, about 90% were seen once. CDR1 is SGHNT and CDR2 is YYREEE in the germline V gene (reference sequence). The V end was cut by 5 bases, the J end by 0 bases, with 12 bases between. The CDR3 contains 16 residues. The entry originates in a study of blood T cell repertoires in COVID-19. Looking at the study overall: COVID-19 samples collected from the United States, Italy and Spain covered acute and convalescent phases.

The chain recombines TRBV5-4 with TRBJ1-6; unclear D gene. This receptor was taken from a woman aged 80 or over with active COVID-19. The sample was peripheral blood. CDR3 amino acids: CASRKSPDSYNSPLHF. The DNA for the CDR3 is TGTGCCAGCAGAAAGAGCCCCGACTCCTATAATTCACCCCTCCACTTT. The variable domain in full, with the rest retrieved from reference TRBV5-4 and TRBJ1-6, is ETGVTQSPTHLIKTRGQQVTLRCSSQSGHNTVSWYQQALGQGPQFIFQYYREEENGRGNFPPRFSGLQFPNYSSELNVNALELDDSALYLCASRKSPDSYNSPLHFGNGTRLTVT.